This T cell receptor beta chain was identified during a study of blood T cell repertoires in COVID-19. Looking at the study overall: The United States, Italy and Spain were the sources of the acute and convalescent COVID-19 samples. PBMCs, B-cell-depleted T cells, or T cells provided the cDNA or gDNA that made up the material.

Per the original data handling: Estimates of nucleated cell counts were drawn from the amplification of reference gene primers. TCRdb's copy holds only in-frame clones and misses some; the assay was immunoSEQ multiplex PCR. V, J and clone size were drawn from that table, and D and trimming were deduced from the DNA. The sample contains just under 150,000 clones, around 84% of which appear only once. This clone was detected only once. V was cut by 4 bases and J by 2 bases, with 20 bases left in between. From germline, CDR1 is LGHNA and CDR2 YSLEER. The CDR3 length is 17 residues. The receptor's source is a human donor with acute or convalescent COVID-19. The donor label of this sample is uncertain. Sequenced input: peripheral blood. The rearrangement uses TRBV4-3 and TRBJ1-2; D remains ambiguous. The CDR3 loop is CASSPGSPIQLNYGYTF. The CDR3, as DNA: TGCGCCAGCAGCCCCGGCTCCCCCATACAGCTGAACTATGGCTACACCTTC.